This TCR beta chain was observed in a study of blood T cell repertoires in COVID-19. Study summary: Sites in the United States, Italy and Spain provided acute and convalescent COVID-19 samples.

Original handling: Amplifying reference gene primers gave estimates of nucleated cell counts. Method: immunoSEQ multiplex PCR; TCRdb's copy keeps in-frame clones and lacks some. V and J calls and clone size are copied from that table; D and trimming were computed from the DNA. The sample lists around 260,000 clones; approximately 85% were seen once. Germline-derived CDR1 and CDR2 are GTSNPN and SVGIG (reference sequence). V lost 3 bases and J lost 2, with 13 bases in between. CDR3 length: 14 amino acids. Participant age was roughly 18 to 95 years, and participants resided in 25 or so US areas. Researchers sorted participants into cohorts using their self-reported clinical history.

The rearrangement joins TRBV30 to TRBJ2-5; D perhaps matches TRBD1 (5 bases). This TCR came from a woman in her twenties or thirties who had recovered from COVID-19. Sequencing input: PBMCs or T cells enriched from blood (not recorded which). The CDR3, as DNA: TGTGCCTGGAGGCCGCTCCAGGGTCAAGAGACCCAGTACTTC. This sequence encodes CAWRPLQGQETQYF.